The 6 T cell receptor beta chains in this list originate from one sample, sequenced in a study of T cells in Graves' hyperthyroidism and ophthalmopathy. Using RNA transcripts as the source, TCR beta CDR3 regions were amplified. A first-round RT-PCR of the TCR CDR3 used the HTBI primer set. MiXCR was run by TCRdb on the multiplex PCR reads, yielding one entry per CDR3 protein. Here the sample spans about 400,000 distinct CDR3 sequences, approximately 15% being singletons. The sequenced sample was blood. The source is a woman aged 18-29 years with Graves' hyperthyroidism.

This clonotype was recorded at least ten times. The chain joins TRBV28 to TRBJ2-1; 11 bases align to TRBD2. Germline V gene sequence: CDR1 MDHEN, CDR2 SYDVKM. V lost 3 bases to trimming and J lost 2 bases; unmatched junction nucleotides: 6. This CDR3 comprises 17 residues. DNA of the CDR3: TGTGCCAGCAGTTTTACCCCGACTAGCGGGACCTACAATGAGCAGTTCTTC. Translation: CASSFTPTSGTYNEQFF.

This clonotype has just a few counts. J is TRBJ2-2 and V is TRBV9; D gene uncertain. The length of the CDR3 is 13 residues. Trimming removed 0 bases at V and 6 bases at J, with 6 bases between. The V gene's germline CDR1 is SGDLS and CDR2 YYNGEE. CDR3 sequence: CASSVDRPGELFF. CDR3 nucleotide sequence: TGTGCCAGCAGCGTAGATAGGCCCGGGGAGCTGTTTTTT.

There are a few counts of this clonotype. CDR3: CASSVFDTGRNSPLHF. In nucleotides, the CDR3 is TGTGCCAGCAGCGTATTTGACACAGGGCGAAATTCACCCCTCCACTTT. The V and J genes are TRBV9 and TRBJ1-6; perhaps TRBD1 as D (6 bases). With 1 base removed from V and 7 bases from J, the gap between germline ends came to 15 bases. The CDR3 is 16 residues long. Per the germline V gene, CDR1 is SGDLS and CDR2 is YYNGEE.

This chain connects TRBV4-2 to TRBJ2-1; 13 bases line up with TRBD2. This CDR3 contains 19 residues. Germline assignment: CDR1 LGHNA and CDR2 YNFKEQ. The V and J ends lost 3 bases and 6 bases, in that order; junction bases with no gene match: 14. CDR3 sequence reads: CASSQLRTSGRRTANEQFF. The CDR3 DNA reads as TGTGCCAGCAGCCAGCTTCGGACTAGCGGGAGAAGAACGGCCAATGAGCAGTTCTTC.

This clonotype was recorded at least ten times. V and J are TRBV20-1 and TRBJ1-1; 8 nucleotides match TRBD1. Trimming cost V 2 bases and J 3 bases; bases outside gene matches: 11. CDR3 size: 16 residues. Germline loops: CDR1 DFQATT, CDR2 SNEGSKA (reference sequence). In nucleotides, the CDR3 is TGCAGTGCTAGAACCGTGGGACAGGTGATATACACTGAAGCTTTCTTT. This gives the protein CSARTVGQVIYTEAFF.

This clonotype came up a few times. The CDR3 spells CASSLGWEGEQFF. In DNA form, the CDR3 reads TGCGCCAGCAGCTTGGGTTGGGAGGGTGAGCAGTTCTTC. J is TRBJ2-1 and V is TRBV5-1; TRBD2 matches at 7 bases. Germline V gives CDR1 SGHRS, CDR2 YFSETQ. J lost 9 bases, V lost 0 bases, and 3 bases had no gene match. The CDR3 loop spans 13 amino acids. Based on the CDR3 plus reference TRBV5-1 and TRBJ2-1, the full variable domain is KAGVTQTPRYLIKTRGQQVTLSCSPISGHRSVSWYQQTPGQGLQFLFEYFSETQRNKGNFPGRFSGRQFSNSRSEMNVSTLELGDSALYLCASSLGWEGEQFFGPGTRLTVL.